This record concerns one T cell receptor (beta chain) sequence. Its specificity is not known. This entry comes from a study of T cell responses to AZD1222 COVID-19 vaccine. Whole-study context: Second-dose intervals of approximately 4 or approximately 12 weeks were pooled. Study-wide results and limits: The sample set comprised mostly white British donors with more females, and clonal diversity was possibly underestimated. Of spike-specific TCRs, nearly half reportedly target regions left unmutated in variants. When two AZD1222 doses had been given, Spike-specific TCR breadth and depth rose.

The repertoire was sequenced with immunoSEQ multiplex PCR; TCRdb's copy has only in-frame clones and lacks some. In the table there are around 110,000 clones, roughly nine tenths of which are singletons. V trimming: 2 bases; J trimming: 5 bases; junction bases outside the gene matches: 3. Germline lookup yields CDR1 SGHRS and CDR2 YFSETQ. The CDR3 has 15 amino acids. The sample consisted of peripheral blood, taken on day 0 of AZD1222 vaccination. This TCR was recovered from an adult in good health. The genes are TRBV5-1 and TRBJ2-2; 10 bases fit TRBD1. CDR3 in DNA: TGCGCCAGCAGCTTAAGGACAGGGGGGACCGGGGAGCTGTTTTTT. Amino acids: CASSLRTGGTGELFF.